These 30 T cell receptor beta chains originate from one sample sequenced in a study of blood T cell repertoires in COVID-19 (dated by TCRdb to the early 2020s). The protocol used for the library was the immunoSEQ multiplex PCR assay. TCRdb holds this immuneACCESS table with in-frame rearrangements only. Some clones are missing; in checked studies, unresolved V genes explain under half, and the rest has no known cause. The sample data list approximately 200,000 clones, and roughly four fifths of these were observed just once. The leading ten clones occupy 10% to 15% of the sample. The sequenced sample consisted of PBMCs or T cells enriched from blood (not recorded which). All receptors come from a man aged 40-49 years who had recovered from COVID-19.

This clone showed up just once. The gene calls are TRBV4-2 and TRBJ2-7; a possible D gene is TRBD1 (6 bases). Trimming shortened V by 4 bases and J by 1 base, and 17 bases separated the two germline ends. Germline CDR1 and CDR2: LGHNA and YNFKEQ. The CDR3 runs to 16 residues. The CDR3 protein is CASSPGSRGLSYEQYF. CDR3 nucleotides: TGTGCCAGCAGCCCTGGGAGCAGGGGTCTATCCTACGAGCAGTACTTC.

This chain links TRBV21-1 with TRBJ2-4; the D call TRBD1 from the table was never checked on the DNA. TRBV21-1 is marked as a pseudogene. This CDR3 has 18 amino acids. The CDR3 loop reads CASSKALWAVPVENIQYF. The CDR3 DNA is TGTGCCAGCAGCAAAGCGCTTTGGGCAGTGCCCGTGGAAAACATTCAGTACTTC.

This rearrangement joins TRBV30 to TRBJ2-7, with D unresolved. CDR1 is GTSNPN, CDR2 SVGIG, per germline (reference sequence). The length of the CDR3 is 12 residues. Trimming took 0 bases from V and 5 from J, leaving 8 bases between them. CDR3 nucleotides: TGTGCCTGGAGTGTACTATCGAACGAGCAGTACTTC. This gives the protein CAWSVLSNEQYF.

The V call is TRBV12-2, the J call TRBJ2-7; TRBD1 is taken as the D call from the table, unchecked against the DNA. TRBV12-2 is given as a pseudogene. This CDR3 has 15 amino acids. The CDR3 here is CASRYKTGQGVEQYV. The CDR3 DNA is TGTGCAAGTCGCTACAAGACAGGGCAAGGGGTCGAGCAGTACGTC.

The V and J genes are TRBV19 and TRBJ2-1; TRBD2 agrees at 9 bases. CDR3 size: 14 residues. V dropped 5 bases and J dropped 5; count of bases not matched to a gene: 4. Germline V gene lookup returns CDR1 LNHDA and CDR2 SQIVND (reference sequence). CDR3 amino acids: CASSLAGGNNEQFF. In nucleotides, the CDR3 is TGTGCCAGTAGTCTTGCGGGAGGGAACAATGAGCAGTTCTTC.

This clone was seen only a few times. The chain has TRBV6-6 and TRBJ1-4; D gene unclear. Germline V gene sequence: CDR1 MNHNY, CDR2 SVGAGI (reference sequence). Trimming shortened V by 6 bases and J by 8 bases, and 16 bases separated the two germline ends. The CDR3 contains 14 residues. Here the CDR3 DNA reads TGTGCCAGCAGAACCGGGAGGCCGGGAGAAAAACTGTTTTTT. Protein sequence: CASRTGRPGEKLFF.

The gene calls are TRBV6-6 and TRBJ1-2; perhaps TRBD1 as D (6 bases). V was shortened by 10 bases and J by 8 bases, with 20 bases between the two germline ends. This CDR3 is 13 amino acids long. Germline V gives CDR1 MNHNY, CDR2 SVGAGI (reference sequence). The CDR3 DNA is TGTGCCACTAGCTCGGGGGGGGACATAGGCTACACCTTC. Amino acid sequence: CATSSGGDIGYTF.

This rearrangement joins TRBV11-3 to TRBJ2-1; D not certain. The CDR3 length is 14 residues. Germline V gives CDR1 SGHNT, CDR2 YENEEA. Deletions cut 0 bases from V and 6 bases from J, with 9 bases between. The CDR3 region is CASSLDRASNEQFF. CDR3 DNA sequence: TGTGCCAGCAGCTTAGATCGCGCCTCCAATGAGCAGTTCTTC.

This chain uses TRBV10-1 with TRBJ1-1; D unresolved. V was shortened by 6 bases and J by 3 bases, with 8 bases between the two germline ends. Germline V CDR1 and CDR2: WNHNN, SYGVQD (reference sequence). The CDR3 sequence is 12 residues long. DNA for the CDR3: TGCGCCAGCAGAGGCGGGCACACTGAAGCTTTCTTT. Translated: CASRGGHTEAFF.

V usage is TRBV5-4 and J usage is TRBJ2-7; 10 bases agree with TRBD2. V shed 0 bases, J shed 1 base, and the junction held 1 base outside the gene matches. In germline, CDR1 is SGHNT, CDR2 YYREEE (reference sequence). CDR3 length: 15 amino acids. In DNA form, the CDR3 reads TGTGCCAGCAGCTTGGATAGCGGGAGGTCCTACGAGCAGTACTTC. As protein: CASSLDSGRSYEQYF.

The chain has TRBV25-1 and TRBJ2-2; the match to TRBD1 covers 10 bases. From germline, CDR1 is MGHDK and CDR2 SYGVNS. Losses at the gene ends were 3 bases for V and 6 bases for J; bases not matched to a gene: 7. The CDR3 covers 16 residues. The CDR3 sequence is CASSDPGQGSAGELFF. The DNA of the CDR3 is TGTGCCAGCAGTGATCCGGGACAGGGGTCGGCCGGGGAGCTGTTTTTT.

This clone was detected a few times. This rearrangement joins TRBV7-2 to TRBJ2-5; the match to TRBD1 covers 8 bases. CDR1 and CDR2 from the germline V gene are SGHTA and FQGNSA. The CDR3 spans 16 residues. The V gene end was trimmed by 1 base and the J gene end by 1 base; junction bases not matched to a gene: 5. The CDR3 protein is CASSLVRGQGQETQYF. CDR3 coding DNA: TGTGCCAGCAGCTTAGTTAGAGGACAGGGCCAAGAGACCCAGTACTTC.

The chain couples TRBV27 to TRBJ1-1, with D uncertain. CDR3 length equals 13 residues. The V end lost 8 bases, the J end lost 3 bases, and 13 bases lay between the germline ends. CDR1 MNHEY and CDR2 SMNVEV come from the germline V gene (reference sequence). The CDR3 reads CASALVPDTEAFF. The CDR3 DNA reads TGTGCCAGCGCTTTAGTCCCGGACACTGAAGCTTTCTTT.

This clone has just a few counts. The rearrangement links TRBV15 to TRBJ2-6; weak D call: TRBD1 (5 bases). CDR3 size: 19 residues. Trimming cost V 1 base and J 0 bases, with 16 bases left between them. The germline CDR1 and CDR2 sequences are LNHNV and YYDKDF (reference sequence). As DNA, the CDR3 is TGTGCCACCAGCAGAGCAAAAGGGGCCAGCATCTCTGGGGCCAACGTCCTGACTTTC. Translation gives CATSRAKGASISGANVLTF.

This chain connects TRBV25-1 to TRBJ1-5, with a tentative D call TRBD1 (6 bases). V lost 3 bases, J lost 5 bases, and 14 bases lay in between. This CDR3 is built from 15 residues. Looked up from germline, CDR1 is MGHDK and CDR2 is SYGVNS. This CDR3 reads CASSDTRAGDQPQHF. For the CDR3, the DNA is TGTGCCAGCAGTGATACGAGGGCAGGGGATCAGCCCCAGCATTTT.

The chain's CDR3 is CASSLGHSTGYTF. Written as DNA, the CDR3 is TGTGCCAGCAGTTTAGGGCATTCGACGGGCTACACCTTC. The gene calls are TRBV28 and TRBJ1-2, with unresolved D. This CDR3 has 13 residues. Germline V gives CDR1 MDHEN, CDR2 SYDVKM. V was cut by 2 bases and J by 8 bases, with 12 bases left in between.

The chain is built from TRBV18 and TRBJ1-1; TRBD1 might be the D (6 bases). V shed 6 bases and J shed 0 bases, with 20 bases lying between them. Per the germline V gene, CDR1 is KGHSH and CDR2 is LQKENI. The CDR3 runs 17 residues. For the CDR3, the DNA is TGTGCCAGCTCGCTCCCGGGACATTCTATTATGAACACTGAAGCTTTCTTT. Its translation: CASSLPGHSIMNTEAFF.

The chain combines TRBV23-1 with TRBJ2-5; 14 bases are a match to TRBD2. TRBV23-1 is an ORF, and what it does is uncertain. Unmatched junction bases numbered 20, after V lost 6 bases and J lost 5 bases. The CDR3 extends over 20 amino acids. This CDR3 is CASRGRNTGLAGEGRETQYF. DNA of the CDR3: TGCGCCAGCAGGGGGCGAAATACGGGACTAGCGGGAGAAGGGAGGGAGACCCAGTACTTC.

This chain uses TRBV5-5 with TRBJ2-3, with TRBD2 matching 12 bases. The junction had 8 bases not matched to a gene; V was cut back by 4 bases and J by 2 bases. The CDR3 runs 17 residues. Per the germline V gene, CDR1 is SGHKS and CDR2 is YYEKEE (reference sequence). CDR3 coding DNA: TGTGCCAGCAGCCAGGGACTAGCGGGCCGAAACACAGATACGCAGTATTTT. This encodes CASSQGLAGRNTDTQYF.

The chain couples TRBV19 to TRBJ1-2; 7 bases fit TRBD1. With 3 bases clipped from V and 5 bases from J, the junction kept 15 bases outside the gene matches. In germline, CDR1 is LNHDA, CDR2 SQIVND (reference sequence). The length of the CDR3 is 17 residues. CDR3: CASSIPLRQTGRYGYTF. CDR3 bases: TGTGCCAGTAGTATCCCTCTCCGTCAGACAGGGAGGTATGGCTACACCTTC.

The V call is TRBV3-1 (or the pseudogene TRBV3-2), the J call TRBJ2-1, with 10 bases aligning to TRBD2. CDR1 and CDR2 (germline): LGHDT, YNNKEL (reference sequence). This CDR3 region has 15 residues. J was trimmed by 5 bases and V by 0 bases; bases with no gene match: 1. Written as DNA, the CDR3 is TGTGCCAGCAGCCAAGATAGCGGGAGGCACAATGAGCAGTTCTTC. It yields the protein CASSQDSGRHNEQFF.

This chain links TRBV5-1 with TRBJ2-5, with D maybe TRBD1 (5 bases). V dropped 4 bases and J dropped 1 base, with 20 bases sitting between them. The germline V gene has CDR1 SGHRS and CDR2 YFSETQ. The CDR3 spans 17 residues. CDR3 bases: TGCGCCAGCAGCCCGGCCCACAGGACACCCTTCCAAGAGACCCAGTACTTC. Translating it yields CASSPAHRTPFQETQYF.

Comment on this clone: Within the sample, other DNA sequences also encode this same CDR3. This chain connects TRBV12-3 or TRBV12-4 to TRBJ1-1, with D unresolved. The CDR3 extends over 13 amino acids. Trimming took 0 bases from V and 1 from J, leaving 3 bases between them. The CDR3 nucleotides are TGTGCCAGCAGTTTAGCCCAGAACACTGAAGCTTTCTTT. Its protein is CASSLAQNTEAFF.

The CDR3 DNA follows: TGTGCCAGCAGCCAAGCAGGAGAGGGTAAGCGGGGTGAGCAGTTCTTC. Amino acids: CASSQAGEGKRGEQFF. The rearrangement links TRBV3-1 (or the pseudogene TRBV3-2) to TRBJ2-1; 7 nucleotides line up with TRBD2. Germline lookup yields CDR1 LGHDT and CDR2 YNNKEL (reference sequence). The CDR3 length is 16 residues. J was trimmed by 9 bases and V by 1 base; bases with no gene match: 12.

The CDR3 DNA reads as TGTGCCAGCAGTTACACTACTGGAAACACCATATATTTT. It specifies CASSYTTGNTIYF. This chain uses TRBV6-2 or TRBV6-3 with TRBJ1-3; D remains ambiguous. Trimming removed 2 bases from V and 2 bases from J, with 4 bases in between. The CDR3 runs to 13 residues. The germline CDR1 and CDR2 sequences are MNHEY and SVGEGT.

V and J are TRBV28 and TRBJ1-3, with D uncertain. V lost 2 bases to trimming and J lost 5 bases, with 10 bases between them. From germline, CDR1 is MDHEN and CDR2 SYDVKM. This CDR3 is built from 14 residues. The CDR3 DNA follows: TGTGCCAGCAGTTTAGGGAGGGCGCGAAACACCATATATTTT. Translated: CASSLGRARNTIYF.

The genes are TRBV4-3 and TRBJ2-3; 7 positions match TRBD1. The length of the CDR3 is 11 residues. Looked up from germline, CDR1 is LGHNA and CDR2 is YSLEER. V gave up 4 bases and J gave up 12 bases; unmatched junction bases: 4. The CDR3 coding sequence is TGCGCCAGCAGCCCCGGGACAGAACAGTATTTT. Translation gives CASSPGTEQYF.

The chain has TRBV30 and TRBJ1-5; 7 bases align to TRBD1. The CDR3 runs to 16 residues. Germline V gene data show CDR1 as GTSNPN and CDR2 as SVGIG (reference sequence). V gave up 2 bases and J gave up 2 bases; unmatched junction bases: 9. CDR3 residues: CAWSLAGGKGNQPQHF. The CDR3 DNA is TGTGCCTGGAGTTTAGCAGGGGGGAAGGGCAATCAGCCCCAGCATTTT.

This clone was observed a few times. V is TRBV28 and J is TRBJ1-5, with D possibly matching TRBD1 (5 bases). The CDR3 extends over 15 amino acids. Germline CDR1 is MDHEN and CDR2 is SYDVKM. V was clipped by 3 bases and J by 2 bases, with 11 bases between them. The CDR3 DNA is TGTGCCAGCAGTTTTCCAGGGCTGGGCAATCAGCCCCAGCATTTT. Its translation is CASSFPGLGNQPQHF.

For the CDR3, the DNA is TGTGCCAGCAGTTATAGGAGCCTCGCCGGGGAGCTGTTTTTT. Protein: CASSYRSLAGELFF. The rearrangement uses TRBV6-5 and TRBJ2-2, with no clear D. V was cut by 3 bases and J by 6 bases, with 11 bases left in between. This CDR3 contains 14 residues. CDR1 and CDR2 (germline): MNHEY, SVGAGI.